This T cell receptor (beta chain) was recorded in a study of shared clonotypes between healthy human individuals. As for the study in general: CD4 naive and CD4 memory each took three plates per donor, while CD8 naive took two and CD8 memory one. Regarding the study as a whole: Memory subsets generally showed lower estimated richness than naive subsets.

Original analysis: Junction-only sequences produced by ImmunoSEQ had no quality scores, so filtering differed. Produced via immunoSEQ multiplex PCR; TCRdb's table is partial and in-frame only. The D gene and trimming were derived from the DNA, and the V and J assignments and clone size from that table. The repertoire holds under 2,000,000 clones, about 95% seen once, with 1% to 1.5% in the top ten. Germline-derived CDR1 and CDR2 are SGHRS and YFSETQ. The CDR3 contains 14 residues. The V gene end was trimmed by 3 bases and the J gene end by 5 bases; junction bases not matched to a gene: 8. Terminally differentiated effector memory CD45RA+ cells were left out of the naive CD8 fraction, which was CD45RO-negative and positively selected for CCR7. Those who donated, Caucasian adults without exception, all lived in Nashville, Tennessee. A note on this clone: Its antigen is still unknown.

The chain is built from TRBV5-1 and TRBJ2-7; TRBD2 matches 7 bases. Sequencing was done on a sample of naive CD8+ T cells sorted from blood. The sequence was collected from a man aged 18-30 years in good health. CDR3 in amino acids: CASSSLGGPNEQYF. The CDR3 DNA sequence: TGCGCCAGCAGCTCCTTGGGAGGGCCCAACGAGCAGTACTTC.